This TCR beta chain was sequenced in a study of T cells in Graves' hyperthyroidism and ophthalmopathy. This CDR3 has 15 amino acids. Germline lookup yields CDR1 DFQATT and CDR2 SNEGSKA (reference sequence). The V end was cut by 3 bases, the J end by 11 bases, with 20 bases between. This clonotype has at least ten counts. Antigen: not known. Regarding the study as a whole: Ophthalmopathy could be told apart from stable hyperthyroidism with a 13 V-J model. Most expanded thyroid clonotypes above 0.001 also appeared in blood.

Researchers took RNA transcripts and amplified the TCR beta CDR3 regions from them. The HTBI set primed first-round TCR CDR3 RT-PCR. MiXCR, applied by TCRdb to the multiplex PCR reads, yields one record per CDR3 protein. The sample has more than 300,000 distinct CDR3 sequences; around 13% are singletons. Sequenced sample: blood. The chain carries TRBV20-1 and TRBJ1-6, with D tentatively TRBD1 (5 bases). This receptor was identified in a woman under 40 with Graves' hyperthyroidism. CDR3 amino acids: CSASVGGRTGTPLHF. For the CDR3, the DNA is TGCAGTGCTAGTGTCGGGGGGAGAACCGGTACACCCCTCCACTTT.